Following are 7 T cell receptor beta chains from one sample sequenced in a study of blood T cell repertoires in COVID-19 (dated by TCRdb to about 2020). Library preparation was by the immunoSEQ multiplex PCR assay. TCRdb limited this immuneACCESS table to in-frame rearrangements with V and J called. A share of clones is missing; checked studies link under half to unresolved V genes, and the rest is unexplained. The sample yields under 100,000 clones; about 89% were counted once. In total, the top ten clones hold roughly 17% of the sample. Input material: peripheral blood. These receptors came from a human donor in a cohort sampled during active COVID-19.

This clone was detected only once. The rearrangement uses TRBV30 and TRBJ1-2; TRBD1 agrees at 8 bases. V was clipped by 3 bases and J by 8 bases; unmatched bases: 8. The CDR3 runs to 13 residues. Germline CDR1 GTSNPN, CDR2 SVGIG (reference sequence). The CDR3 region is CAWSILRGPGYTF. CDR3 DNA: TGTGCCTGGAGCATCCTCAGGGGGCCGGGCTACACCTTC.

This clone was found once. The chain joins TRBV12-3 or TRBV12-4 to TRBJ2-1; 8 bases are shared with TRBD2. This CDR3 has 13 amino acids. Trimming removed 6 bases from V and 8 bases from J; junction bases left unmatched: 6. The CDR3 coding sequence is TGTGCCAGCAGAAGCGGGGGCCCCCATGAGCAGTTCTTC. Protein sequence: CASRSGGPHEQFF.

The CDR3 bases are TGTGCCAGCAGCTTAGGGGAGAACTCCTACAATGAGCAGTTCTTC. This sequence encodes CASSLGENSYNEQFF. This chain joins TRBV7-2 and TRBJ2-1; a weak D match, TRBD2 (5 bases). The CDR3 has 15 residues. The V gene lost 1 base and the J gene lost 0 bases, with 7 bases spanning the gap. Germline CDR1 and CDR2: SGHTA and FQGNSA. The full variable domain, completed using reference TRBV7-2 and TRBJ2-1, is GAGVSQSPSNKVTEKGKDVELRCDPISGHTALYWYRQSLGQGLEFLIYFQGNSAPDKSGLPSDRFSAERTGGSVSTLTIQRTQQEDSAVYLCASSLGENSYNEQFFGPGTRLTVL.

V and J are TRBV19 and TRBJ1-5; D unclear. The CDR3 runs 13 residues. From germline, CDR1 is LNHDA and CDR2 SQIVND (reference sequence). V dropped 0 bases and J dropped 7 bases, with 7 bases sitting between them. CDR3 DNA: TGTGCCAGTAGTATAGATGTAAAACAGCCCCAGCATTTT. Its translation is CASSIDVKQPQHF.

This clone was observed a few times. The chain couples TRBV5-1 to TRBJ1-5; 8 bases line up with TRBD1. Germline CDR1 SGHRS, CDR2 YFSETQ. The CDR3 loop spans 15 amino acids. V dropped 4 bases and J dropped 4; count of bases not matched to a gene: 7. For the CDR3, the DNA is TGCGCCAGCAGCCGGACGGGACAGGCTAATCAGCCCCAGCATTTT. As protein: CASSRTGQANQPQHF.

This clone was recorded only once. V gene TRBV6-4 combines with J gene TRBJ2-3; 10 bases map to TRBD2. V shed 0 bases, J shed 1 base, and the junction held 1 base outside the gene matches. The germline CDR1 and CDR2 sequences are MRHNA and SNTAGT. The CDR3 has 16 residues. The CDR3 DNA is TGTGCCAGCAGTGACTCGAGCGGGGGGGGCACAGATACGCAGTATTTT. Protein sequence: CASSDSSGGGTDTQYF.

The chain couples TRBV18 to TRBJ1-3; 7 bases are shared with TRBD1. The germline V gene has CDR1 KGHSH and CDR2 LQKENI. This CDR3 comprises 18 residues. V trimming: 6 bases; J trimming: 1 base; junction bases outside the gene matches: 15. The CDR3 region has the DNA TGTGCCAGCTCTCCCGCGGCGACAGGGCGGTCGTCTGGAAACACCATATATTTT. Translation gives CASSPAATGRSSGNTIYF.